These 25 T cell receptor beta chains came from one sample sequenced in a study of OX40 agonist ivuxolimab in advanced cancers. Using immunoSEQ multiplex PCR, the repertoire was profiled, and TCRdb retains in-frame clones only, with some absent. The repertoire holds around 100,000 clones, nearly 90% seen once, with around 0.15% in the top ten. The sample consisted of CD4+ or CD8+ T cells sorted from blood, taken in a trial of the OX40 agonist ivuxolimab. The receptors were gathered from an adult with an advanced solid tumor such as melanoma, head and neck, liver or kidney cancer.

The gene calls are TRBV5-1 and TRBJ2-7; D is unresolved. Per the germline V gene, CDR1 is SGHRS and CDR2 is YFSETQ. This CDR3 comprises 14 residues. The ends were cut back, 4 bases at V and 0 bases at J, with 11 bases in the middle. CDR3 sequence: CASSLDGLSYEQYF. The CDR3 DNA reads TGCGCCAGCAGCCTCGACGGCCTCTCCTACGAGCAGTACTTC.

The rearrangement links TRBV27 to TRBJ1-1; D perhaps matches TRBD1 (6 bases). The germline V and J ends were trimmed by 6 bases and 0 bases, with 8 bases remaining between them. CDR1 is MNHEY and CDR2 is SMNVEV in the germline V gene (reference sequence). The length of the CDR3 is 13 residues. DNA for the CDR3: TGTGCCAGCAGCCGACAGGTGAACACTGAAGCTTTCTTT. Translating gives CASSRQVNTEAFF.

CDR3 DNA sequence: TGTGCCAGCAGGGCGGGAGGCCTGGCGTGGGGGCAGTACTTC. Amino acids: CASRAGGLAWGQYF. The V call is TRBV6-5, the J call TRBJ2-7; 8 bases are shared with TRBD2. Trimming removed 6 bases from V and 9 bases from J; junction bases left unmatched: 13. Germline-derived CDR1 and CDR2 are MNHEY and SVGAGI. The CDR3 runs to 14 residues.

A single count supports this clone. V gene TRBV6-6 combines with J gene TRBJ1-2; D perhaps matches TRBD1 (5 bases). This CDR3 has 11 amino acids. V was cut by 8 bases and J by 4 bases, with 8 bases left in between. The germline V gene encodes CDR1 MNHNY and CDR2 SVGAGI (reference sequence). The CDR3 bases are TGTGCCAGCTCCGGGGGCTATGGCTACACCTTC. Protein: CASSGGYGYTF.

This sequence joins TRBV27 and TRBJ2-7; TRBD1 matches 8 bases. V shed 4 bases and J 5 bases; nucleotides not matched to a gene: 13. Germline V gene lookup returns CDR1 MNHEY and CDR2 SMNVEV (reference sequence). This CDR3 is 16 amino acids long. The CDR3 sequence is CASSSIFLDRVHEQYF. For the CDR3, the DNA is TGTGCCAGCAGTTCGATTTTCTTGGACAGGGTCCACGAGCAGTACTTC.

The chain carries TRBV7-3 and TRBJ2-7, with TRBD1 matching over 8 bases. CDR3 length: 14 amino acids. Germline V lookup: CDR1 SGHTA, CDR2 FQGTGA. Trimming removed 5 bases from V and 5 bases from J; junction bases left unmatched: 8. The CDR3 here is CASSNGQGSNEQYF. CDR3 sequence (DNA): TGTGCCAGCAGCAACGGACAGGGTAGCAACGAGCAGTACTTC.

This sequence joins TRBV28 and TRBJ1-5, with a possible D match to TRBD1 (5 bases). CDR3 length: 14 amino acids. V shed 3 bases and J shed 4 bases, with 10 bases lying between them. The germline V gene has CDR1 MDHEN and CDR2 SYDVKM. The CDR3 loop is CASSLAGANQPQHF. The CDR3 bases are TGTGCCAGCAGTTTGGCCGGGGCAAATCAGCCCCAGCATTTT.

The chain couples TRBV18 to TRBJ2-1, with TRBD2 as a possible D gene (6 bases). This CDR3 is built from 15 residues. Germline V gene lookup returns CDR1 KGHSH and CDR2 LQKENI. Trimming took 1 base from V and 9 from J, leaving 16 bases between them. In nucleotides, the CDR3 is TGTGCCAGCTCACCACTAGCGGTAGAATCGGGTGAGCAGTTCTTC. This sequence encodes CASSPLAVESGEQFF.

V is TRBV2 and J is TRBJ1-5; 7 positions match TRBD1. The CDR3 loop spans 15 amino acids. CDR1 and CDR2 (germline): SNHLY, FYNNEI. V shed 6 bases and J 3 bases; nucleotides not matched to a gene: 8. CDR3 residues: CASRYPGGTNQPQHF. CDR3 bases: TGTGCCAGCAGGTATCCAGGGGGAACCAATCAGCCCCAGCATTTT. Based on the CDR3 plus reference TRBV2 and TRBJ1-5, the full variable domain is EPEVTQTPSHQVTQMGQEVILRCVPISNHLYFYWYRQILGQKVEFLVSFYNNEISEKSEIFDDQFSVERPDGSNFTLKIRSTKLEDSAMYFCASRYPGGTNQPQHFGDGTRLSIL.

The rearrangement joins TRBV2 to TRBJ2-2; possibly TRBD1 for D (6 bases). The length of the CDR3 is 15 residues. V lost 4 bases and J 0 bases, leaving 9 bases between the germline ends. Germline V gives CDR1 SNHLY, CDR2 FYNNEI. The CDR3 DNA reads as TGTGCCAGCAGTGTCCGGACAGCGAACACCGGGGAGCTGTTTTTT. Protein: CASSVRTANTGELFF.

CDR3 DNA: TGTGCCAGCAGTTATTGGGGACAGGGGCAGGACGAGCAGTACTTC. Translating gives CASSYWGQGQDEQYF. V and J are TRBV27 and TRBJ2-7; the match to TRBD1 covers 10 bases. V was clipped by 4 bases and J by 5 bases; unmatched bases: 8. CDR1 MNHEY and CDR2 SMNVEV come from the germline V gene (reference sequence). This CDR3 spans 15 amino acids.

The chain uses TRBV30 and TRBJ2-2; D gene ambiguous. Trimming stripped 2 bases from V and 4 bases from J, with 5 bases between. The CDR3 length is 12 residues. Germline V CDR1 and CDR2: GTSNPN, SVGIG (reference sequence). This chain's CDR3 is CAWSWGTGELFF. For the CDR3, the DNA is TGTGCCTGGAGTTGGGGCACCGGGGAGCTGTTTTTT.

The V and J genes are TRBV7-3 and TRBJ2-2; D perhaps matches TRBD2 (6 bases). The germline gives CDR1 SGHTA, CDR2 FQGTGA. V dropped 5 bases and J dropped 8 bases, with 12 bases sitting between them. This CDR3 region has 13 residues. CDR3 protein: CASSRGGVGELFF. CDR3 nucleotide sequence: TGTGCCAGCAGCCGAGGCGGGGTTGGGGAGCTGTTTTTT.

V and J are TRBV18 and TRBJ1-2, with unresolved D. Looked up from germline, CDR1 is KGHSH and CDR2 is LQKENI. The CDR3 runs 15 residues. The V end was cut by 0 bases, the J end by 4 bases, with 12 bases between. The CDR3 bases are TGTGCCAGCTCACCACCGGCAGCCCCTGGCTATGGCTACACCTTC. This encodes CASSPPAAPGYGYTF.

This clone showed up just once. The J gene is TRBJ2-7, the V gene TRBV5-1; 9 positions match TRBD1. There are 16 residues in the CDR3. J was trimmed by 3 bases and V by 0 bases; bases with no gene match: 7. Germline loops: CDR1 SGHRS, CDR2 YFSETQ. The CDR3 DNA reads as TGCGCCAGCAGCTTGGCTGGACAGGGGCCCCTCTACGAGCAGTACTTC. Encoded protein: CASSLAGQGPLYEQYF.

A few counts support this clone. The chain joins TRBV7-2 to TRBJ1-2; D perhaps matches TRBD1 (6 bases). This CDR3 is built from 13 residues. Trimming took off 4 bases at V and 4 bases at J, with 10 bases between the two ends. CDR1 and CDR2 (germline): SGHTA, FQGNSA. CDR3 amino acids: CASSSRGGYGYTF. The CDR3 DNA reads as TGTGCCAGCAGCTCTAGGGGGGGCTATGGCTACACCTTC. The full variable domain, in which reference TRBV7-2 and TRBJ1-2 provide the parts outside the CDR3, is GAGVSQSPSNKVTEKGKDVELRCDPISGHTALYWYRQSLGQGLEFLIYFQGNSAPDKSGLPSDRFSAERTGGSVSTLTIQRTQQEDSAVYLCASSSRGGYGYTFGSGTRLTVV.

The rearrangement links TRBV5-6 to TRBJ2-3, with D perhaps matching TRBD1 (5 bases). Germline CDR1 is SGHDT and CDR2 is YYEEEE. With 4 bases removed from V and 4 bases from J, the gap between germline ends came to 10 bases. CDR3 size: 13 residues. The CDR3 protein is CASSLQAADTQYF. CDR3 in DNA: TGTGCCAGCAGCCTACAGGCGGCAGATACGCAGTATTTT.

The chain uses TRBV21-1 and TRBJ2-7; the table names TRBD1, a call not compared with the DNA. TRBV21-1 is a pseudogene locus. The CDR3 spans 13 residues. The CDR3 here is CASSPKGSHEQYF. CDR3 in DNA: TGTGCCAGCAGCCCAAAGGGGTCCCACGAGCAGTACTTC.

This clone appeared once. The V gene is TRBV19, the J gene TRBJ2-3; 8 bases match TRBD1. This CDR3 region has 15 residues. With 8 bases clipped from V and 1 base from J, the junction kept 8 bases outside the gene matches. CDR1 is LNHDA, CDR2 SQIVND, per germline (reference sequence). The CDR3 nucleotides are TGTGCCAGTTCGCGTGACAGGGGCGGCACAGATACGCAGTATTTT. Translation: CASSRDRGGTDTQYF.

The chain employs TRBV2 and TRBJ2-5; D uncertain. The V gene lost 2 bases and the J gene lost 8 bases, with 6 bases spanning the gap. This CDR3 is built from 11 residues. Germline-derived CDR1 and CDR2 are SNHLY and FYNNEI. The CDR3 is CASSESPTQYF. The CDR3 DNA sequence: TGTGCCAGCAGTGAAAGCCCCACCCAGTACTTC.

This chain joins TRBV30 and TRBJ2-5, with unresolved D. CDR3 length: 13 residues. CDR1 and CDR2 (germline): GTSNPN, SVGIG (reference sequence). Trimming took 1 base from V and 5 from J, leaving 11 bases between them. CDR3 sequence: CAWSASQKETQYF. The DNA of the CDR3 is TGTGCCTGGAGTGCGAGCCAGAAGGAGACCCAGTACTTC.

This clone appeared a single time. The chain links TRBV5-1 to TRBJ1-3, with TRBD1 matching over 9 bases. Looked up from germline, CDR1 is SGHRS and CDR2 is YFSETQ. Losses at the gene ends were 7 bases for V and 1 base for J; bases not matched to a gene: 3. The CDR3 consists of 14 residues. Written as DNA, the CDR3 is TGCGCCAGCTCGACAGGGGGGTCTGGAAACACCATATATTTT. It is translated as CASSTGGSGNTIYF.

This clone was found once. The CDR3 loop is CASSYSGQGEQYF. The CDR3 DNA is TGTGCCAGCAGTTACTCAGGACAGGGCGAGCAGTACTTC. J is TRBJ2-7 and V is TRBV6-5, with 8 bases identical to TRBD1. From germline, CDR1 is MNHEY and CDR2 SVGAGI. The length of the CDR3 is 13 residues. V dropped 0 bases and J dropped 6; count of bases not matched to a gene: 1.

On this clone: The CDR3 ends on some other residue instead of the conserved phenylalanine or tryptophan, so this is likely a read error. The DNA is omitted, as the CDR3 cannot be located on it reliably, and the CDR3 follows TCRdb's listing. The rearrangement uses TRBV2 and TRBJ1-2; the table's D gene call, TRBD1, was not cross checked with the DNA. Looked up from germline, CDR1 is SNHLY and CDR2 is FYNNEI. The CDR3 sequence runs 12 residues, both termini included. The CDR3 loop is CASSDRVRTGLS.

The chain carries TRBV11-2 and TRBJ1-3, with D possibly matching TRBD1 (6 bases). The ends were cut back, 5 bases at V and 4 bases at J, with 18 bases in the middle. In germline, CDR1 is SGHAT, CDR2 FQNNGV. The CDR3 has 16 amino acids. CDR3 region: CASSPRGGRAGNTIYF. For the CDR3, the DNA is TGTGCCAGCAGCCCCCGGGGGGGGCGCGCGGGAAACACCATATATTTT.